Listed here are 15 T cell receptor beta chains from one sample, sequenced in a study of memory CD4+ T cells and cytomegalovirus serostatus. The sort gate was single viable CD3+CD4+CD8-CD45RO+ cells for memory CD4+ T cells. Generated by immunoSEQ multiplex PCR, the TCRdb table keeps only in-frame clones and is missing some. This sample has some 26,000 clones, with around 76% found just once. Source material: memory CD4+ T cells from blood. The receptor set was obtained from an adult in good health and CMV-seronegative.

CDR3 sequence: CASSEQGSREKLFF. The CDR3 coding sequence is TGTGCCAGCAGCGAACAGGGGTCTCGCGAAAAACTGTTTTTT. The J gene is TRBJ1-4, the V gene TRBV11-2; TRBD1 matches 7 bases. Per the germline V gene, CDR1 is SGHAT and CDR2 is FQNNGV. The J segment lost 8 bases and the V segment lost 5 bases, leaving 8 bases of the junction unmatched. The CDR3 is 14 residues long.

The chain couples TRBV7-3 to TRBJ2-1, with 10 bases matching TRBD1. The V and J ends lost 1 base and 0 bases, in that order; junction bases with no gene match: 3. This CDR3 has 17 amino acids. Germline CDR1 and CDR2: SGHTA and FQGTGA. In DNA, the CDR3 is TGTGCCAGCAGCTTAAGGACAGGGGGTAGCTCCTACAATGAGCAGTTCTTC. This sequence encodes CASSLRTGGSSYNEQFF.

V gene TRBV11-3 combines with J gene TRBJ2-1; a weak D match, TRBD2 (5 bases). The ends were cut back, 0 bases at V and 0 bases at J, with 12 bases in the middle. This CDR3 comprises 17 residues. Germline V lookup: CDR1 SGHNT, CDR2 YENEEA. CDR3: CASSLDSSGRSYNEQFF. The CDR3, as DNA: TGTGCCAGCAGCTTAGATAGCAGCGGCCGCTCCTACAATGAGCAGTTCTTC.

This clone has a handful of counts. V and J are TRBV4-3 and TRBJ2-5; 7 bases fit TRBD2. This CDR3 has 20 amino acids. Per germline, CDR1 LGHNA and CDR2 YSLEER. The trim removed 0 bases at V and 1 base at J, leaving 17 bases unmatched. The CDR3 protein is CASSQDLTLGRGGRQETQYF. The CDR3, as DNA: TGCGCCAGCAGCCAAGATCTGACTTTGGGGCGGGGAGGGCGCCAAGAGACCCAGTACTTC.

The chain has TRBV2 and TRBJ1-1; 10 positions agree with TRBD1. This CDR3 region has 14 residues. J was trimmed by 4 bases and V by 10 bases; bases with no gene match: 9. Germline-derived CDR1 and CDR2 are SNHLY and FYNNEI. The CDR3 DNA follows: TGTGCCACCGACAGGGGGCGGATGGGCACTGAAGCTTTCTTT. It codes for CATDRGRMGTEAFF.

The chain has TRBV27 and TRBJ2-7; D possibly corresponds to TRBD1 (6 bases). Germline lookup yields CDR1 MNHEY and CDR2 SMNVEV (reference sequence). The V gene lost 8 bases and the J gene lost 5 bases, with 16 bases spanning the gap. The CDR3 extends over 13 amino acids. CDR3 loop: CASSGHRTDEQYF. In nucleotides, the CDR3 is TGTGCCAGCTCGGGACACCGCACGGACGAGCAGTACTTC.

This clone appeared a single time. The chain combines TRBV6-5 with TRBJ2-5, with a weak D call TRBD2 (5 bases). V lost 6 bases, J lost 5 bases, and 16 bases lay in between. The CDR3 loop spans 14 amino acids. CDR1 is MNHEY and CDR2 is SVGAGI in the germline V gene. CDR3: CASRDSVIGETQYF. The CDR3, as DNA: TGTGCCAGCAGAGATAGCGTGATTGGGGAGACCCAGTACTTC.

The chain carries TRBV14 and TRBJ1-3; tentative D call: TRBD1 (5 bases). This CDR3 is 15 amino acids long. Trimming shortened V by 1 base and J by 3 bases, and 10 bases separated the two germline ends. In germline, CDR1 is SGHDN, CDR2 FVKESK. The CDR3 loop is CASSQVPGLGNTIYF. In nucleotides, the CDR3 is TGTGCCAGCAGCCAAGTTCCGGGACTTGGAAACACCATATATTTT. The full variable domain, with the rest looked up from reference TRBV14 and TRBJ1-3, is EAGVTQFPSHSVIEKGQTVTLRCDPISGHDNLYWYRRVMGKEIKFLLHFVKESKQDESGMPNNRFLAERTGGTYSTLKVQPAELEDSGVYFCASSQVPGLGNTIYFGEGSWLTVV.

The genes are TRBV7-2 and TRBJ1-5; D call uncertain. The CDR3 is 13 residues long. The V end was cut by 5 bases, the J end by 2 bases, with 7 bases between. Germline V gene lookup returns CDR1 SGHTA and CDR2 FQGNSA. The CDR3 here is CASSAQGNQPQHF. CDR3 DNA: TGTGCCAGCAGCGCCCAGGGCAATCAGCCCCAGCATTTT.

The J gene is TRBJ2-2, the V gene TRBV7-2; 8 nucleotides line up with TRBD1. After removal of 6 bases from V and 3 bases from J, the junction contained 9 bases not matched to a gene. The germline V gene has CDR1 SGHTA and CDR2 FQGNSA. The CDR3 extends over 16 amino acids. CDR3 bases: TGTGCCAGCAGGCCTGCCGGGACAGGTCACACCGGGGAGCTGTTTTTT. Its translation is CASRPAGTGHTGELFF.

The chain carries TRBV9 and TRBJ1-4; unclear D gene. Trimming cost V 3 bases and J 0 bases, with 6 bases left between them. CDR3 size: 14 residues. Germline V lookup: CDR1 SGDLS, CDR2 YYNGEE. The CDR3 bases are TGTGCCAGCAGCGGAGGAGCAACTAATGAAAAACTGTTTTTT. It yields the protein CASSGGATNEKLFF.

This sequence joins TRBV6-6 and TRBJ1-2, with D unresolved. CDR3 size: 14 residues. The V gene lost 0 bases and the J gene lost 2 bases, with 7 bases spanning the gap. Germline V gene sequence: CDR1 MNHNY, CDR2 SVGAGI (reference sequence). CDR3 in amino acids: CASSYSTANYGYTF. The CDR3 DNA sequence: TGTGCCAGCAGTTACTCAACCGCGAACTATGGCTACACCTTC.

V is TRBV7-2 and J is TRBJ2-1; perhaps TRBD1 as D (5 bases). Germline V gene lookup returns CDR1 SGHTA and CDR2 FQGNSA. The CDR3 is made up of 18 amino acids. The V end lost 6 bases, the J end lost 2 bases, and 23 bases lay between the germline ends. The CDR3 DNA follows: TGTGCCAGCAGTTATAACCATCTCAGGACAAAAGCCTACAATGAGCAGTTCTTC. It translates to CASSYNHLRTKAYNEQFF.

The genes are TRBV7-2 and TRBJ2-5; 7 nucleotides match TRBD2. V shed 5 bases and J 2 bases; nucleotides not matched to a gene: 5. CDR1 and CDR2 from the germline V gene are SGHTA and FQGNSA. The CDR3 loop spans 14 amino acids. CDR3 in amino acids: CASSQAGLQETQYF. Here the CDR3 DNA reads TGTGCCAGCAGCCAAGCGGGACTACAAGAGACCCAGTACTTC.

The chain is built from TRBV18 and TRBJ2-7; D not resolved. V lost 5 bases and J lost 0, with 5 bases in between. Germline V gene lookup returns CDR1 KGHSH and CDR2 LQKENI. This CDR3 comprises 12 residues. The CDR3 DNA follows: TGTGCCAGCTCAGGCCCCTCCTACGAGCAGTACTTC. Protein: CASSGPSYEQYF.